This TCR beta chain was recorded in a study of CD8+ T cells in alopecia areata (dated by TCRdb to the late 2010s). Study-wide context: The treated patients, all with moderate-to-severe alopecia areata, were enrolled in an open-label pilot trial of oral tofacitinib given at 5 to 10 mg twice daily. To study T cell clonal expansion in alopecia areata, the researchers applied high-throughput TCRbeta sequencing to both the C3H/HeJ mouse model and human patients. Biopsies were taken from tofacitinib-treated patients at baseline and again at 4 and 24 weeks into treatment, and several of those patients also had a later scalp biopsy. Patients received tofacitinib for 6 to 18 months and were then followed off drug for 6 months to check for delayed response and recurrence. TCRbeta CDR3 regions were amplified by immunoSEQ multiplex PCR with 35 Vbeta forward and 13 Jbeta reverse primers. The RNA source kit depended on sample type: the PAXgene miRNA kit for fixed scalp, the miRNeasy kit for PBMCs, and the RNeasy kit for mouse skin. Clonality in the scalp was compared among normal scalp (n=4), patchy alopecia areata scalp (n=8), and alopecia totalis/universalis scalp (n=8). Human TCRbeta sequencing covered scalp tissue and sorted CD4+ and CD8+ peripheral blood T cells from patchy and totalis/universalis alopecia areata patients and healthy controls. Study-wide findings and limitations: Scalp TCR repertoire analysis is complicated because resident alphabeta T cells in normal human skin are also sequenced, whereas mouse skin is dominated by gammadelta T cells. TCR sequences shared between patients were less clear than in mice, possibly partly because of HLA diversity in the patient population. Compared with normal scalp, lesional scalp, particularly in alopecia totalis/universalis, had higher clonality and more expanded CD8+ clones, which suggests antigenic drive.

In this sample, this clone turned up a few times. Its antigen has not been determined. Base qualities are not at hand, and no much larger clone is one base apart. The library was prepared using the immunoSEQ multiplex PCR assay. RNA was extracted from all samples and reverse transcribed into cDNA as template for TCR sequencing. First-strand cDNA was synthesized using SuperScript III with a 2:1 mix of oligo-dT and random hexamers. A synthetic immune receptor repertoire was used to gauge amplification bias, and whatever bias remained was removed computationally. The authors' analysis ran thus. Raw reads were preprocessed to remove errors, and CDR3 was defined by IMGT conventions from the conserved cysteine to phenylalanine. Clonality was computed by normalizing Shannon entropy by log2 of the number of productive unique TCRs and subtracting the result from 1. Whether each scalp clone was CD4 or CD8 was inferred by checking scalp TCRbeta sequences against the CD4 and CD8 repertoires from sorted blood. The source is immuneACCESS, and TCRdb retained only in-frame sequences with V and J called. Part of the clones is not carried over; for the studies checked, unresolved V genes explain less than half of this, and the remainder is unexplained. That table gives V, J and clone size, and the DNA gave D and trimming. The sample table records 150,000 to 200,000 clones; over 50% of these occur just once. The ten largest account for roughly 14% of the sample.

Explained via the paper, the time point label denotes: baseline before oral tofacitinib. Lesional scalp punch biopsies and peripheral blood were collected from alopecia areata patients. After PBMCs were isolated by density centrifugation and stained for CD3, CD4 and CD8, a FACSAria was used to sort CD4+ and CD8+ T cells. CDR1 LNHDA and CDR2 SQIVND are derived from the germline V gene (reference sequence). The trim is 0 bases for V and 5 bases for J, with a gap of 13 bases between the germline ends. The CDR3 spans 15 residues, from the cysteine through the phenylalanine. Just the 45-base CDR3 DNA is kept, in frame starting at base 1.

The sample in question was CD4+ T cells sorted from blood, obtained at week 0. This sequence was found in a human donor with alopecia areata. Recombination connected TRBV19 to TRBJ2-5; too little of a D gene remains to name it. The bases are TGTGCCAGTAGTATAGACGGCGACTCCCCGGAGACCCAGTACTTC. Its coded protein is CASSIDGDSPETQYF.